This T cell receptor (beta chain) emerged from a study of neurological immune-mediated disorders. The CDR3 covers 15 residues. The germline CDR1 and CDR2 sequences are SGHRS and YFSETQ. Trimming pared 0 bases from V and 5 bases from J, leaving 15 bases between. The sample holds many counts of this clonotype. Via MiXCR, TCRdb re-called the 5' RACE reads, giving one row per CDR3 protein. The data show about 78,000 distinct CDR3 sequences, less than 5.5% seen once. Sequenced sample: PBMCs. The receptor was derived from a woman aged 25 to 45 with multiple sclerosis. This chain uses TRBV5-1 with TRBJ2-7; D is undetermined. The CDR3, as DNA: TGCGCCAGCAGCTTGGATGCAGGTGGGATGGACGAGCAGTACTTC. This sequence encodes CASSLDAGGMDEQYF.